This is a list of T cell receptor beta chains from one sample in a study of blood T cell repertoires in COVID-19. The table came from immunoSEQ multiplex PCR; TCRdb's copy has only in-frame clones and leaves some out. The sample holds some 250,000 clones, around 85% seen once. The source material was peripheral blood. These receptors all stem from a woman in her 30s who had recovered from COVID-19. CDR3s include the opening cysteine and the closing phenylalanine or tryptophan. A D gene is named only where the DNA matches it firmly. Clone size is not always given. Where it is, it says once, few, many or a class for expanded clones.

TRBJ2-2 | TRBV4-3 | . | . | CASSRVAGSENTGELFF | TGCGCCAGCAGCCGAGTAGCCGGTAGTGAGAACACCGGGGAGCTGTTTTTT
TRBJ1-6 | TRBV5-1 | . | . | CASSLEGGWDSPLHF | TGCGCCAGCAGCTTGGAGGGAGGGTGGGATTCACCCCTCCACTTT
TRBJ2-7 | TRBV6-5 | TRBD1 | . | CASRWAGGMDEQYF | TGTGCCAGCAGGTGGGCAGGGGGCATGGACGAGCAGTACTTC
TRBJ1-3 | TRBV30 | TRBD1 | . | CAWSVTGSGGNTIYF | TGTGCCTGGAGTGTGACAGGGAGCGGCGGAAACACCATATATTTT
TRBJ2-7 | TRBV7-2 | TRBD2 | . | CASSPRWSGGYEQYF | TGTGCCAGCAGCCCAAGGTGGAGCGGGGGGTACGAGCAGTACTTC
TRBJ2-7 | TRBV27 | . | once | CASSWFGGSYEQYF | TGTGCCAGCAGTTGGTTTGGCGGCTCCTACGAGCAGTACTTC
TRBJ2-1 | TRBV11-2 | . | . | CASSLLVGTSDEQFF | TGTGCCAGCAGCTTACTCGTAGGTACCAGCGATGAGCAGTTCTTC
TRBJ2-2 | TRBV2 | TRBD1 | . | CASSEAHGTGDFQNTGELFF | TGTGCCAGCAGTGAGGCCCACGGGACAGGGGACTTTCAGAACACCGGGGAGCTGTTTTTT
TRBJ2-1 | TRBV3-1/TRBV3-2 | TRBD2 | . | CASSQGWTSGYNEQFF | TGTGCCAGCAGCCAAGGGTGGACTAGCGGCTACAATGAGCAGTTCTTC
TRBJ1-3 | TRBV19 | TRBD1 | . | CASSPGTGAGNTIYF | TGTGCCAGTAGCCCCGGGACAGGAGCTGGAAACACCATATATTTT
TRBJ2-5 | TRBV27 | . | . | CASKPWAAAQETQYF | TGTGCCAGCAAGCCGTGGGCAGCGGCGCAAGAGACCCAGTACTTC
TRBJ1-1 | TRBV12-5 | TRBD1 | . | CASGVETGKAFF | TGTGCTAGTGGCGTCGAGACAGGGAAGGCTTTCTTT
TRBJ2-3 | TRBV9 | TRBD2 | . | CASSVLAGSTDTQYF | TGTGCCAGCAGCGTGCTAGCGGGGAGCACAGATACGCAGTATTTT
TRBJ1-2 | TRBV2 | . | . | CANPDGGLYGYTF | TGTGCCAACCCGGACGGAGGTCTCTATGGCTACACCTTC
TRBJ2-2 | TRBV3-1/TRBV3-2 | TRBD1 | . | CASSTVTGRVGTGELFF | TGTGCCAGCAGCACCGTGACAGGGCGTGTTGGAACCGGGGAGCTGTTTTTT
TRBJ2-1 | TRBV10-3 | . | . | CAISGPDGESGNEQFF | TGTGCCATCAGCGGCCCCGACGGAGAGTCGGGCAATGAGCAGTTCTTC
TRBJ2-7 | TRBV7-2 | TRBD2 | . | CASSLAGGPIYEQYF | TGTGCCAGCAGCTTGGCGGGGGGGCCGATCTACGAGCAGTACTTC
TRBJ2-7 | TRBV18 | . | . | CASSRSGTDTTGQYF | TGTGCCAGCTCACGTTCCGGGACTGATACTACGGGGCAGTACTTC
TRBJ2-7 | TRBV7-3 | . | . | CASSLGESSYEQYF | TGTGCCAGCAGCTTGGGCGAGAGCTCCTACGAGCAGTACTTC
TRBJ1-4 | TRBV7-2 | . | . | CASSLALVGGQLGTTNEKLFF | TGTGCCAGCAGCTTAGCGTTAGTTGGTGGACAGCTCGGGACCACTAATGAAAAACTGTTTTTT
TRBJ2-7 | TRBV3-1/TRBV3-2 | . | once | CASSQVRGGILYYEQYF | TGTGCCAGCAGCCAAGTCAGAGGGGGTATCCTTTATTACGAGCAGTACTTC
TRBJ2-7 | TRBV7-9 | TRBD2 | few | CASSPGGAKRNHRTYEQYF | TGTGCCAGCAGCCCGGGGGGGGCTAAGAGGAACCATCGCACCTACGAGCAGTACTTC
TRBJ2-1 | TRBV4-1 | TRBD2 | once | CASSQDPQLAGLWYEQFF | TGCGCCAGCAGCCAAGATCCCCAACTAGCGGGCTTGTGGTATGAGCAGTTCTTC
TRBJ2-7 | TRBV27 | TRBD1 | . | CASSLGQGNSYEQYF | TGTGCCAGCAGTCTTGGACAGGGGAATTCCTACGAGCAGTACTTC
TRBJ2-1 | TRBV4-3 | TRBD2 | . | CASSQETSAYNEQFF | TGCGCCAGCAGCCAAGAGACTAGCGCGTACAATGAGCAGTTCTTC
TRBJ2-1 | TRBV5-8 | . | . | CASSLELGAGLDNEQFF | TGTGCCAGCAGCTTGGAATTGGGGGCAGGATTAGACAATGAGCAGTTCTTC
TRBJ1-4 | TRBV4-1 | . | . | CASSQDGSSFNEKLFF | TGCGCCAGCAGCCAAGATGGTAGCAGCTTTAATGAAAAACTGTTTTTT
TRBJ2-1 | TRBV10-2 | TRBD2 | . | CASRNLAGGNNEQFF | TGCGCCAGCAGGAACTTAGCGGGGGGGAACAATGAGCAGTTCTTC
TRBJ2-7 | TRBV6-1 | . | . | CASSEIKTGTAKQYF | TGTGCCAGCAGTGAAATTAAGACAGGGACTGCGAAGCAGTACTTC
TRBJ1-4 | TRBV9 | . | . | CASSPRGGLGEKLFF | TGTGCCAGCAGCCCCCGCGGTGGGTTGGGTGAAAAACTGTTTTTT
TRBJ2-7 | TRBV6-5 | . | . | CASGGTDAYEQYF | TGTGCCAGCGGGGGGACAGACGCCTACGAGCAGTACTTC
TRBJ2-3 | TRBV4-1 | TRBD2 | . | CASSQELAGGPDTQYF | TGCGCCAGCAGCCAAGAACTAGCGGGGGGGCCCGATACGCAGTATTTT
TRBJ1-2 | TRBV5-4 | . | . | CASTLGGGQNYGYTF | TGTGCCAGCACCCTGGGGGGAGGGCAGAACTATGGCTACACCTTC
TRBJ2-7 | TRBV12-5 | TRBD1 | . | CASGLVVGQGQYEQYF | TGTGCTAGTGGTTTGGTAGTTGGACAGGGTCAGTACGAGCAGTACTTC
TRBJ2-2 | TRBV4-1 | TRBD2 | . | CASSQESAGVTGELFF | TGCGCCAGCAGCCAAGAATCAGCGGGGGTGACCGGGGAGCTGTTTTTT
TRBJ2-6 | TRBV3-1/TRBV3-2 | . | few | CASSQNPSGGFSSGANVLTF | TGTGCCAGCAGCCAGAACCCGAGTGGGGGCTTCAGCTCTGGGGCCAACGTCCTGACTTTC
TRBJ2-7 | TRBV6-1 | TRBD2 | . | CASSELGGGAYEQYF | TGTGCCAGCAGTGAATTGGGCGGGGGGGCCTACGAGCAGTACTTC
TRBJ2-3 | TRBV6-1 | . | . | CASSAWTSASTDTQYF | TGTGCCAGCAGTGCCTGGACTTCCGCTAGCACAGATACGCAGTATTTT
TRBJ1-4 | TRBV6-2/TRBV6-3 | . | . | CASSYVFAGNEKLFF | TGTGCCAGCAGTTATGTTTTTGCGGGGAATGAAAAACTGTTTTTT
TRBJ1-2 | TRBV5-1 | TRBD1 | . | CASSLAGTGNYGYTF | TGCGCCAGCAGCTTGGCCGGGACAGGGAACTATGGCTACACCTTC
TRBJ2-7 | TRBV30 | . | . | CAWSVQSPFRTKSYEQYF | TGTGCCTGGAGTGTCCAATCTCCCTTTCGGACAAAATCCTACGAGCAGTACTTC
TRBJ1-3 | TRBV9 | . | . | CASSRHGSISGNTIYF | TGTGCCAGCAGCCGACATGGGTCTATAAGTGGAAACACCATATATTTT
TRBJ1-6 | TRBV7-9 | TRBD1 | . | CASSIGGENSPLHF | TGTGCCAGCAGCATAGGGGGCGAAAATTCACCCCTCCACTTT
TRBJ2-7 | TRBV4-2 | TRBD2 | . | CASSQPGLAVNEQYF | TGTGCCAGCAGCCAACCGGGACTAGCGGTTAACGAGCAGTACTTC
TRBJ1-4 | TRBV5-5 | . | once | CASSWLARNEKLFF | TGTGCCAGCAGCTGGCTAGCACGTAATGAAAAACTGTTTTTT
TRBJ2-1 | TRBV9 | TRBD2 | . | CASSVGPSGGDNEQFF | TGTGCCAGCAGCGTAGGTCCAAGCGGGGGGGACAATGAGCAGTTCTTC
TRBJ2-5 | TRBV6-2/TRBV6-3 | TRBD2 | . | CASSRRGSGETQYF | TGTGCCAGCAGTAGGCGGGGGTCAGGGGAGACCCAGTACTTC
TRBJ2-7 | TRBV7-9 | . | . | CASSSKTSPFDEQYF | TGTGCCAGCAGCTCTAAGACTTCCCCTTTCGACGAGCAGTACTTC
TRBJ1-6 | TRBV7-2 | . | few | CASSSTTVGNSPLHF | TGTGCCAGCAGCTCCACGACTGTTGGAAATTCACCCCTCCACTTT
TRBJ1-1 | TRBV6-5 | TRBD1 | . | CASIRTGNTEAFF | TGTGCCAGCATCCGGACAGGGAACACTGAAGCTTTCTTT
TRBJ2-3 | TRBV11-2 | TRBD1 | . | CASSSGAGGETDTQYF | TGTGCCAGCAGCTCCGGTGCAGGGGGCGAAACAGATACGCAGTATTTT
TRBJ1-5 | TRBV5-3 | TRBD1 | . | CARSAGRDRTSNQPQHF | TGTGCCAGAAGCGCAGGACGGGACAGAACTAGCAATCAGCCCCAGCATTTT
TRBJ1-2 | TRBV15 | TRBD1 | . | CATSATGAFNYGYTF | TGTGCCACCAGCGCTACAGGGGCATTTAACTATGGCTACACCTTC
TRBJ1-6 | TRBV7-2 | . | . | CASSLQGLGNSPLHF | TGTGCCAGCAGCTTACAGGGGCTGGGGAATTCACCCCTCCACTTT
TRBJ2-7 | TRBV10-3 | TRBD1 | . | CAIRGQGHEQYF | TGTGCCATCAGGGGACAGGGCCACGAGCAGTACTTC
TRBJ1-1 | TRBV4-3 | . | . | CASSQDLEGWGTEAFF | TGCGCCAGCAGCCAAGATTTGGAGGGTTGGGGTACTGAAGCTTTCTTT
TRBJ1-2 | TRBV5-1 | . | . | CASSLDRLDGYTF | TGCGCCAGCAGCTTAGACAGGCTCGATGGCTACACCTTC
TRBJ2-7 | TRBV12-5 | TRBD1 | once | CASGLEGQGPSYEQYF | TGTGCTAGTGGTTTGGAAGGACAGGGGCCCTCCTACGAGCAGTACTTC